The present TCR beta chain was sequenced within a study of cytomegalovirus exposure and HLA in healthy donors. The study, taken as a whole, reports: Later, an analysis showed that TCR beta chains associated with HLA were more clonally expanded than others that were equally common. The study carried out a later analysis of TCR beta sequences. It associated approximately 16,000 of them with specific HLA alleles at a false discovery rate of 0.05. Based on reports, TCR beta sequences accurately predicted HLA-A and HLA-B alleles for most subjects.

The V and J ends lost 5 bases and 2 bases, in that order; junction bases with no gene match: 8. The CDR3 extends over 15 amino acids. The germline V gene encodes CDR1 SGHAT and CDR2 FQNNGV. Healthy individuals who donated bone marrow served as the donors. The PCR made use of 60 Vbeta and 13 Jbeta primers. Here immunoSEQ multiplex PCR was the method, and the copy in TCRdb shows in-frame clones only, minus some. Its listing shows 200,000 or so clones. On this clone: The antigen remains unidentified.

Sequencing was done on a sample of PBMCs. The origin of this receptor is a girl aged 2-9 years in good health and CMV-seropositive. This chain uses TRBV11-2 with TRBJ2-5; TRBD2 aligns across 7 bases. This CDR3 is CASSPPGRLQETQYF. CDR3 coding DNA: TGTGCCAGCAGCCCCCCCGGGAGGCTGCAAGAGACCCAGTACTTC. Combining the CDR3 with reference TRBV11-2 and TRBJ2-5 gives the whole variable domain EAGVAQSPRYKIIEKRQSVAFWCNPISGHATLYWYQQILGQGPKLLIQFQNNGVVDDSQLPKDRFSAERLKGVDSTLKIQPAKLEDSAVYLCASSPPGRLQETQYFGPGTRLLVL.